This TCR beta chain appears in the sequencing data of a study of cytomegalovirus exposure and HLA in healthy donors. Clones were sequenced by immunoSEQ multiplex PCR, and TCRdb holds only the in-frame ones, with some missing. The sample records about 130,000 clones, 90% to 96% being singletons. The CDR3 has 15 amino acids. J was trimmed by 1 base and V by 1 base; bases with no gene match: 1. CDR1 SEHNR and CDR2 FQNEAQ come from the germline V gene (reference sequence). This clonotype was obtained from a young man in good health and CMV-seronegative. The J gene is TRBJ2-1, the V gene TRBV7-9, with 7 bases identical to TRBD2. Sequenced input: PBMCs. CDR3 loop: CASSLVGGSYNEQFF. DNA for the CDR3: TGTGCCAGCAGCTTAGTGGGGGGGTCCTACAATGAGCAGTTCTTC.